This T cell receptor beta chain came from a study of shared clonotypes between healthy human individuals. V shed 9 bases and J shed 6 bases, with 14 bases lying between them. This CDR3 comprises 13 residues. Germline V gene lookup returns CDR1 MNHNS and CDR2 SASEGT. All of the donors resided in Nashville, Tennessee, and each was a Caucasian adult. Scientists sequenced DNA from unsorted PBMC on ten immunoSEQ deep assay plates. Some clones are missing from TCRdb's copy, which holds only in-frame ones; the method was immunoSEQ multiplex PCR. Here the sample spans about half a million clones, approximately 79% being singletons.

This sequence joins TRBV6-1 and TRBJ2-2; D call uncertain. This sequence originates from a woman in her 40s in good health. Some clones in this sample may be carry-over from other donors' samples. Sequenced material: PBMCs. Here the CDR3 DNA reads TGTGCCAGTAGGAGAGGTCTACCCGGGGAGCTGTTTTTT. Translating gives CASRRGLPGELFF.